The clone carrying this T cell receptor beta chain turned up a few times. The antigen is unknown. This entry belongs to a study of T cell responses to AZD1222 COVID-19 vaccine. Study observations and caveats: Sampling that yielded the repertoires occurred only after the peak T cell response. The donors showed a predominance of white British ancestry and of females, with possible underestimation of clonal diversity. Reportedly, close to half of spike-specific TCRs are directed against unmutated variant regions.

Profiled with immunoSEQ multiplex PCR; TCRdb holds only in-frame clones, not every one. Among about 140,000 clones listed, roughly 92% were seen once. V dropped 4 bases and J dropped 6; count of bases not matched to a gene: 12. Per the germline V gene, CDR1 is SGHRS and CDR2 is YFSETQ. CDR3 length: 16 amino acids. Second-dose recipients at about 4 or about 12 weeks were treated as one pooled group. This receptor was taken from an adult who received the AZD1222 COVID-19 vaccine. The chain employs TRBV5-1 and TRBJ2-1, with 8 bases fitting TRBD2. The specimen was peripheral blood, collected 28 days after the second AZD1222 dose. CDR3 in DNA: TGCGCCAGCAGCCTACAAGCGGGAGTGGGAACCAATGAGCAGTTCTTC. Its protein product is CASSLQAGVGTNEQFF.